These 2 T cell receptor beta chains originate from one sample sequenced in a study of stem cell transplantation in POMP-related autoinflammatory disease. Profiling relied on immunoSEQ multiplex PCR, and the TCRdb table lists in-frame clones only, not all of them. The sample includes roughly 6,900 clones, 75% to 90% of them seen just once. Material for sequencing was a CXCR5-defined cell subset from PBMCs. These receptors were obtained from a human donor in good health.

The V call is TRBV6-5, the J call TRBJ1-4; D is possibly TRBD1 (5 bases). CDR1 and CDR2 from the germline V gene are MNHEY and SVGAGI. The CDR3 loop spans 14 amino acids. V was clipped by 6 bases and J by 4 bases, with 12 bases between them. The DNA for the CDR3 is TGTGCCAGCAGCTTCACAGGTTTTAATGAAAAACTGTTTTTT. Translated, it gives CASSFTGFNEKLFF.

This rearrangement joins TRBV27 to TRBJ1-4; TRBD1 might be the D (5 bases). The germline CDR1 and CDR2 sequences are MNHEY and SMNVEV (reference sequence). The CDR3 totals 14 residues. V was clipped by 8 bases and J by 8 bases, with 18 bases between them. The CDR3 here is CASFFVRGGEKLFF. The CDR3 bases are TGTGCCAGCTTCTTTGTGAGGGGAGGGGAAAAACTGTTTTTT.